This T cell receptor beta chain was found in a study of identical twins. Study-wide results and limits: It was possible that invariant MAIT and iNKT cells partly confounded the zero-insertion analyses. Conclusions rested on cross-sectional statistics rather than following the same donors.

A universal primer site came from template switching; cDNA carried unique molecular identifiers. TCRdb used MiXCR to reprocess the 5' RACE reads, holding one entry per CDR3 protein. Here the sample spans around 240,000 distinct CDR3 sequences, roughly a tenth being singletons. Donors were all healthy Caucasians. Germline assignment: CDR1 MDHEN and CDR2 SYDVKM. CDR3 length equals 14 residues. V was clipped by 10 bases and J by 7 bases, with 20 bases between them. Many counts were recorded for this clonotype. As yet, its antigen is unknown. The specimen sequenced was memory T cells sorted from blood. The chain carries TRBV28 and TRBJ2-1, with a tentative D call TRBD2 (6 bases). This TCR was sampled from a man aged 50-60 years in good health. CDR3 in DNA: TGTGCCACCCTGAACGGACTATCGGGGAATGAGCAGTTCTTC. Translating gives CATLNGLSGNEQFF. Combining the CDR3 with reference TRBV28 and TRBJ2-1 gives the whole variable domain DVKVTQSSRYLVKRTGEKVFLECVQDMDHENMFWYRQDPGLGLRLIYFSYDVKMKEKGDIPEGYSVSREKKERFSLILESASTNQTSMYLCATLNGLSGNEQFFGPGTRLTVL.